This T cell receptor beta chain was sequenced during a study of early T cells in non-severe SARS-CoV-2 infection. MiXCR was run by TCRdb on the 5' RACE reads, yielding one entry per CDR3 protein. The sample carries tens of thousands of distinct CDR3 sequences, roughly 13% recorded once. CDR3 length equals 13 residues. Germline V gene sequence: CDR1 SEHNR, CDR2 FQNEAQ (reference sequence). V was pared by 8 bases and J by 0 bases, with 11 bases between. This TCR was recovered from an adult who was a healthcare worker with PCR-confirmed SARS-CoV-2 infection or an uninfected control (not recorded which). Sequencing was carried out using whole blood. The rearrangement links TRBV7-9 to TRBJ2-7, with D perhaps matching TRBD2 (5 bases). The CDR3 loop is CASQPGDSYEQYF. The CDR3 bases are TGTGCCAGCCAACCCGGGGACTCCTACGAGCAGTACTTC.